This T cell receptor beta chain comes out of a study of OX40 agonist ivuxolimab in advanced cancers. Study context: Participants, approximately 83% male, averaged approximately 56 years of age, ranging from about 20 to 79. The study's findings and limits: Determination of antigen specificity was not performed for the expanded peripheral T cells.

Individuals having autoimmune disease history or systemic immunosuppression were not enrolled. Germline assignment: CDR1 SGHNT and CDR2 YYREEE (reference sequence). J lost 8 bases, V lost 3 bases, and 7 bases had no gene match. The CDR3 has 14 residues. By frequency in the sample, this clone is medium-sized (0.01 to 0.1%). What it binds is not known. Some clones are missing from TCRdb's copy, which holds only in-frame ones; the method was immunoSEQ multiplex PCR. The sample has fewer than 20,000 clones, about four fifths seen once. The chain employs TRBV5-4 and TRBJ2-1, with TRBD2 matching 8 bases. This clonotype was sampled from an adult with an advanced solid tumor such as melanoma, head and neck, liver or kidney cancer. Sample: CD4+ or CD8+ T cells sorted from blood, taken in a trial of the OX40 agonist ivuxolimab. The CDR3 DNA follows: TGTGCCAGCAGCTGGTCCGGACTAGCCTATGAGCAGTTCTTC. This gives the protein CASSWSGLAYEQFF. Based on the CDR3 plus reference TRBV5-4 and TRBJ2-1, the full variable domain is ETGVTQSPTHLIKTRGQQVTLRCSSQSGHNTVSWYQQALGQGPQFIFQYYREEENGRGNFPPRFSGLQFPNYSSELNVNALELDDSALYLCASSWSGLAYEQFFGPGTRLTVL.